These T cell receptor beta chains were read from a single sample in a study of glioma-infiltrating T cells. TCRdb used MiXCR to reprocess the multiplex PCR reads, holding one entry per CDR3 protein. The sample consists of 300,000 to 400,000 distinct CDR3 sequences, roughly 41% of them appearing once. Sequencing input: glioma tissue, nonneoplastic brain tissue, or PBMCs (not recorded which). The receptors here all came from a human donor with low-grade glioma or glioblastoma, undergoing nonglioma brain surgery, or in good health (not recorded which). The CDR3 runs from the conserved cysteine through the conserved F or W. A D gene is named only where the DNA matches it firmly. Clone size is not always given. Where it is, it says once, few, many or a class for expanded clones.

D: NA
length: 12
J: TRBJ2-7
V: TRBV3-1
size: NA
DNA: TGTGCCAGCAGTGAGGCCTCGGGGGAGCAGTACTTC
CDR3: CASSEASGEQYF

D: TRBD2
length: 16
J: TRBJ2-7
V: TRBV6-1
size: few
DNA: TGTGCCAGCAGGGAAGGACTAGCGGGTTTCACCTACGAGCAGTACTTC
CDR3: CASREGLAGFTYEQYF

D: NA
length: 15
J: TRBJ1-1
V: TRBV3-1
size: NA
DNA: TGTGCCAGCAGCCAAGGAAGCAGGGGAAAGGCTGAAGCTTTCTTT
CDR3: CASSQGSRGKAEAFF

D: TRBD2
length: 18
J: TRBJ2-2
V: TRBV27
size: NA
DNA: TGTGCCAGCAGCCGTCCCGGGACTAGCGGGACATCTACCGGGGAGCTGTTTTTT
CDR3: CASSRPGTSGTSTGELFF

D: TRBD1
length: 15
J: TRBJ2-7
V: TRBV7-6
size: few
DNA: TGTGCCAGCAGCCAGCCCCCGGGACAGAGCTACGAGCAGTACTTC
CDR3: CASSQPPGQSYEQYF

D: NA
length: 16
J: TRBJ2-7
V: TRBV27
size: NA
DNA: TGTGCCAGCAGACCCGTCTTAGGGGACCTCCCCGGCGAGCAGTACTTC
CDR3: CASRPVLGDLPGEQYF

D: NA
length: 18
J: TRBJ2-1
V: TRBV4-2
size: NA
DNA: TGTGCCAGCATCCAAGGCCAACTGGTTAATGAGGGTTACAATGAGCAGTTCTTC
CDR3: CASIQGQLVNEGYNEQFF

D: TRBD2
length: 16
J: TRBJ2-2
V: TRBV7-2
size: NA
DNA: TGTGCCAGCAGCTCAAGACTAGCGGGAGGTCCCGGGGAGCTGTTTTTT
CDR3: CASSSRLAGGPGELFF

D: TRBD1
length: 17
J: TRBJ2-7
V: TRBV20-1
size: NA
DNA: TGCAGTGCTAGACCGAACTCGGGGACAGGGAAATCCTACGAGCAGTACTTC
CDR3: CSARPNSGTGKSYEQYF

D: NA
length: 14
J: TRBJ2-7
V: TRBV20-1
size: many
DNA: TGCAGTGCTAGAGATCGGCTGAACTCCTACGAGCAGTACTTC
CDR3: CSARDRLNSYEQYF

D: NA
length: 14
J: TRBJ2-1
V: TRBV27
size: many
DNA: TGTGCCAGCAGTTTGCTAGGGCAGTCCAATGAGCAGTTCTTC
CDR3: CASSLLGQSNEQFF

D: TRBD1
length: 17
J: TRBJ1-4
V: TRBV4-3
size: few
DNA: TGCGCCAGCAGCCAAGATGCCATTGAGACAGGGTATGAAAAACTGTTTTTT
CDR3: CASSQDAIETGYEKLFF

D: NA
length: 15
J: TRBJ2-5
V: TRBV4-2
size: NA
DNA: TGTGCCAGCAGCCAAGACAACCGAAGAAAAGAGACCCAGCACTTC
CDR3: CASSQDNRRKETQHF

D: NA
length: 15
J: TRBJ2-3
V: TRBV20-1
size: few
DNA: TGCAGTCCCGCCCGGGTTAGCGGAATCACAGATACGCAGTATTTT
CDR3: CSPARVSGITDTQYF

D: NA
length: 14
J: TRBJ1-2
V: TRBV4-2
size: NA
DNA: TGTGCCAGCAGCCAAGATTTACAGTTTTATGGCTACACCTTC
CDR3: CASSQDLQFYGYTF

D: NA
length: 13
J: TRBJ1-1
V: TRBV6-2/TRBV6-3
size: many
DNA: TGTGCCAGCAGTCACCCAGGGTTCACTGAAGCTTTCTTT
CDR3: CASSHPGFTEAFF

D: NA
length: 15
J: TRBJ1-5
V: TRBV28
size: NA
DNA: TGTACCAGCAGTCTCACTCCCAACCCCAATCAGCCCCAGCATTTT
CDR3: CTSSLTPNPNQPQHF

D: TRBD2
length: 16
J: TRBJ2-1
V: TRBV4-1
size: NA
DNA: TGCGCCAGCAGCCATTCTCTGGCGGGAGCGATCAGGGAGCAGTTCTTC
CDR3: CASSHSLAGAIREQFF

D: NA
length: 15
J: TRBJ2-3
V: TRBV12-3/TRBV12-4
size: few
DNA: TGTGCCAGCAGTTTAGCGCGGGACCCCACAGATACGCAGTATTTT
CDR3: CASSLARDPTDTQYF

D: TRBD2
length: 15
J: TRBJ2-7
V: TRBV7-6
size: few
DNA: TGTGCCAGCACCCGACTAGCGGGAAACACCTACGAGCAGTACTTC
CDR3: CASTRLAGNTYEQYF

D: TRBD2
length: 15
J: TRBJ2-7
V: TRBV6-2/TRBV6-3
size: many
DNA: TGTGCCAGCAGCAGAAGAGCGGGAGCTTCCTACGAGCAGTACTTC
CDR3: CASSRRAGASYEQYF

D: TRBD2
length: 15
J: TRBJ2-1
V: TRBV27
size: many
DNA: TGTGCCAGCAGTTTACGCGGGAGCTCCTACAATGAGCAGTTCTTC
CDR3: CASSLRGSSYNEQFF

D: NA
length: 12
J: TRBJ2-3
V: TRBV10-2
size: few
DNA: TGCGCCAGCAGTGGAGGCACGGATACGCAGTATTTT
CDR3: CASSGGTDTQYF

D: NA
length: 15
J: TRBJ2-2
V: TRBV24-1
size: few
DNA: TGTGCCACCAGTGATAGACAGGTTAACACCGGGGAGCTGTTTTTT
CDR3: CATSDRQVNTGELFF

D: NA
length: 14
J: TRBJ2-7
V: TRBV20-1
size: NA
DNA: TGCAGTGCTAAGCGGGCTGCCCTTCCCTACGAGCAGTACTTC
CDR3: CSAKRAALPYEQYF

D: TRBD2
length: 15
J: TRBJ2-1
V: TRBV6-1
size: NA
DNA: TGTGCCAGCAGCCAAAGGACTAGCGGGATAGATGAGCAGTTCTTC
CDR3: CASSQRTSGIDEQFF

D: NA
length: 14
J: TRBJ2-1
V: TRBV10-3
size: once
DNA: TGTGCCATCAGTGAGGGTGGCACTCAAGAGACCCAGTTCTTC
CDR3: CAISEGGTQETQFF

D: NA
length: 14
J: TRBJ1-2
V: TRBV12-3/TRBV12-4
size: NA
DNA: TGTGCCAGCAGTTTAGGGGCAGCTAACTATGGCTACACCTTC
CDR3: CASSLGAANYGYTF

D: NA
length: 15
J: TRBJ1-3
V: TRBV20-1
size: NA
DNA: TGCAGTGCTAGTGATTTACAGGGCGACGGAAACGCCATATATTTT
CDR3: CSASDLQGDGNAIYF

D: NA
length: 15
J: TRBJ1-6
V: TRBV4-3
size: NA
DNA: TGCGCCAGCAGCAACCGACAGGCGCATAATTCACCCCTCCACTTT
CDR3: CASSNRQAHNSPLHF

D: NA
length: 17
J: TRBJ2-1
V: TRBV12-3/TRBV12-4
size: once
DNA: TGCGCCAGCAGCTTGGCCTTCGGCAGGAGCTCCTACAATGAGCAGTTCTTC
CDR3: CASSLAFGRSSYNEQFF

D: NA
length: 15
J: TRBJ2-5
V: TRBV5-6
size: few
DNA: TGTGCCAGCAGCTTGGTCTGGATACAACAAGAGACCCAGTACTTC
CDR3: CASSLVWIQQETQYF

D: NA
length: 16
J: TRBJ1-2
V: TRBV6-6
size: few
DNA: TGTGCCAGCAGTTACTCGTCAGGGGAAGCGATCTATGGCTACACCTTC
CDR3: CASSYSSGEAIYGYTF

D: NA
length: 12
J: TRBJ2-5
V: TRBV20-1
size: few
DNA: TGCAGTGCTAAATCGGTAGGTCGGACCCAGTACTTC
CDR3: CSAKSVGRTQYF

D: TRBD1
length: 18
J: TRBJ1-1
V: TRBV20-1
size: NA
DNA: TGCAGTGCTAGAGATTTTCTGGACAGGGGCCCTAGGAACACTGAAGCTTTCTTT
CDR3: CSARDFLDRGPRNTEAFF

D: TRBD2
length: 14
J: TRBJ2-3
V: TRBV20-1
size: once
DNA: TGCGGTGCTTTAGCGGGAGTGGCGACAGATACGCAGTATTTT
CDR3: CGALAGVATDTQYF

D: TRBD1
length: 17
J: TRBJ1-4
V: TRBV6-6
size: NA
DNA: TGTGCCAGCAGTACTCCGACAGGGGGCTCGACTAATGAAAAACTGTTTTTT
CDR3: CASSTPTGGSTNEKLFF

D: NA
length: 13
J: TRBJ1-1
V: TRBV27
size: many
DNA: TGTGCCAGCAGTTTTGGGGCGGACACTGAAGCTTTCTTT
CDR3: CASSFGADTEAFF

D: NA
length: 15
J: TRBJ2-7
V: TRBV6-5
size: many
DNA: TGTGCCAGCAGTTACGGGACTCCGAGCTCCTACGAGCAGTACTTC
CDR3: CASSYGTPSSYEQYF

D: NA
length: 14
J: TRBJ2-7
V: TRBV20-1
size: once
DNA: TGCAGTGCTACAAGACTCCTATTGGCCTACGAGCAGTACTTC
CDR3: CSATRLLLAYEQYF

D: TRBD2
length: 18
J: TRBJ2-5
V: TRBV7-2
size: once
DNA: TGTGCCAGCAGCCCGGGACTAGCGCAACCCACTATGAAAGAGACCCAGTACTTC
CDR3: CASSPGLAQPTMKETQYF

D: NA
length: 15
J: TRBJ2-1
V: TRBV7-2
size: few
DNA: TGTGCCAGCAGCTTAGTGGGGCAGGGCGGCAATGAGCAGTTCTTC
CDR3: CASSLVGQGGNEQFF

D: TRBD1
length: 15
J: TRBJ2-1
V: TRBV18
size: NA
DNA: TGTGCCAGCTCAGGAACAGGGGGCGCCTACAATGAGCAGTTCTTC
CDR3: CASSGTGGAYNEQFF

D: TRBD2
length: 15
J: TRBJ2-7
V: TRBV4-1
size: NA
DNA: TGCGCCAGCAGCCAAGAAGGGACTAGGTTCTACGAGCAGTACTTC
CDR3: CASSQEGTRFYEQYF

D: NA
length: 17
J: TRBJ2-5
V: TRBV3-1
size: NA
DNA: TGTGCCAGCAGCCAAGAGGTTGGAGACAGCTTCCAAGAGACCCAGTACTTC
CDR3: CASSQEVGDSFQETQYF